Below are 5 T cell receptor beta chains sequenced from a single sample in a study of tumor-infiltrating lymphocytes in primary liver carcinoma. The approximately 17-32 mg bulk tissue piece was not sorted before simultaneous RNA and DNA extraction. The researchers produced TCR beta cDNA from 400 to 650 ng total RNA with a constant-region primer. Libraries for TCR beta were built through three nested multiplex PCR rounds, which together made up a slightly modified ARM-PCR procedure. Use of TRBV1-TRBV30 forward primers with a C-beta reverse primer characterized the first two PCR rounds, which lasted about 9 cycles each. MiXCR was run by TCRdb on the multiplex PCR reads, yielding one entry per CDR3 protein. Here the sample spans tens of thousands of distinct CDR3 sequences, 69% being singletons. The specimen was tumor-adjacent normal liver tissue. The receptor set was obtained from a man between 40 and 49 years old with primary liver carcinoma and hepatitis B virus infection.

On this clonotype: The conserved closing phenylalanine or tryptophan is absent in this CDR3, likely reflecting a read error. The chain couples TRBV11-1 to TRBJ2-7, with D perhaps given as TRBD1 or TRBD2 (6 bases each). CDR3 size: 15 residues. V shed 3 bases and J shed 6 bases, with 18 bases lying between them. Germline CDR1 SGHAT, CDR2 FQDESV (reference sequence). CDR3 protein: CASSLGGQLYGEQYI. In DNA form, the CDR3 reads TGTGCCAGCAGCTTGGGAGGACAGCTATACGGCGAGCAGTACATC.

The rearrangement uses TRBV6-6 and TRBJ2-3; the D gene is possibly TRBD2 (8 bases). With 2 bases removed from V and 0 bases from J, the gap between germline ends came to 30 bases. Germline V CDR1 and CDR2: MNHNY, SVGAGI (reference sequence). The CDR3 is 22 residues long. CDR3 coding DNA: TGTGCCAGCAGTTACCCCCTCAAAGGGGGCAGCGGGAGTAGAATTAGCACAGATACGCAGTATTTT. Protein sequence: CASSYPLKGGSGSRISTDTQYF.

About this clonotype itself: Being one base from a much bigger clone, this may be a read error. This sequence joins TRBV29-1 and TRBJ2-7; the match to TRBD1 covers 7 bases. The CDR3 is 13 amino acids. Germline loops: CDR1 SQVTM, CDR2 ANQGSEA. V lost 5 bases to trimming and J lost 1 base; unmatched junction nucleotides: 5. The CDR3 reads CSVSWTGSYEQYF. DNA for the CDR3: TGCAGCGTTTCGTGGACAGGATCCTACGAGCAGTACTTC.

The sample holds a few counts of this clonotype. A clone one base away is much larger, so this may be a read error. The chain has TRBV4-2 and TRBJ2-7, with D unclear. CDR3 length equals 12 residues. The germline gives CDR1 LGHNA, CDR2 YNFKEQ. The CDR3 region has the DNA TGTTCCAGCAGCCAAGATCGGAACGAGCAGTACTTC. This translates into CSSSQDRNEQYF.

V is TRBV6-2 or TRBV6-3 and J is TRBJ1-5; the D gene is possibly TRBD1 (5 bases). The V and J ends lost 2 bases and 0 bases respectively, with 17 bases between them. CDR3 length: 18 amino acids. Germline assignment: CDR1 MNHEY and CDR2 SVGEGT. CDR3 protein: CASSYGVGAGHSNQPQHF. CDR3 sequence (DNA): TGTGCCAGCAGTTACGGCGTCGGTGCCGGACATAGCAATCAGCCCCAGCATTTT.